This paragraph covers one TCR beta chain sequence. The antigen is unknown. Produced via immunoSEQ multiplex PCR; TCRdb's table is partial and in-frame only. This sample yields roughly 34,000 clones, of which roughly 72% are seen a single time; roughly 7.4% belongs to the top ten. Trimming removed 4 bases at V and 0 bases at J, with 10 bases between. Per the germline V gene, CDR1 is MDHEN and CDR2 is SYDVKM. The CDR3 loop spans 14 amino acids. The sample originates from a study of early stage breast cancer tumors. Study at large: About 80% of the 16 invasive tumors were ER+, PR+ and HER2-. Each sample averaged around 9.2-fold read coverage.

Study results and caveats: Tumors had roughly 2.4-fold higher T cell density and higher clonality than adjacent normal breast tissue.

This chain uses TRBV28 with TRBJ2-7; perhaps TRBD2 as D (6 bases). The source is a person in their 60s with breast cancer. Sequencing used blood. CDR3 protein: CASSSPGLSYEQYF. CDR3 DNA sequence: TGTGCCAGCAGTTCCCCGGGACTCTCCTACGAGCAGTACTTC.